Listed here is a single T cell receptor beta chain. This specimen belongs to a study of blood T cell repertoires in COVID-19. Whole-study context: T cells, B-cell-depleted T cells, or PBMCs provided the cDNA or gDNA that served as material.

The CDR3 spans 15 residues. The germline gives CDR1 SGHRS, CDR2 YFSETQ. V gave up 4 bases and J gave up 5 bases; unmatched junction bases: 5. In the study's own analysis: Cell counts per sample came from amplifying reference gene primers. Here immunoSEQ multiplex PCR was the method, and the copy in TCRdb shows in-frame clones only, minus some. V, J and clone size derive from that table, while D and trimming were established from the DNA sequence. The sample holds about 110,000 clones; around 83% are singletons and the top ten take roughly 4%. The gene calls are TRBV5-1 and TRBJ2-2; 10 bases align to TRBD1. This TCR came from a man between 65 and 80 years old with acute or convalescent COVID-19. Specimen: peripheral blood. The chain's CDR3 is CASSPGTGATGELFF. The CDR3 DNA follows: TGCGCCAGCAGCCCCGGGACAGGGGCGACCGGGGAGCTGTTTTTT.